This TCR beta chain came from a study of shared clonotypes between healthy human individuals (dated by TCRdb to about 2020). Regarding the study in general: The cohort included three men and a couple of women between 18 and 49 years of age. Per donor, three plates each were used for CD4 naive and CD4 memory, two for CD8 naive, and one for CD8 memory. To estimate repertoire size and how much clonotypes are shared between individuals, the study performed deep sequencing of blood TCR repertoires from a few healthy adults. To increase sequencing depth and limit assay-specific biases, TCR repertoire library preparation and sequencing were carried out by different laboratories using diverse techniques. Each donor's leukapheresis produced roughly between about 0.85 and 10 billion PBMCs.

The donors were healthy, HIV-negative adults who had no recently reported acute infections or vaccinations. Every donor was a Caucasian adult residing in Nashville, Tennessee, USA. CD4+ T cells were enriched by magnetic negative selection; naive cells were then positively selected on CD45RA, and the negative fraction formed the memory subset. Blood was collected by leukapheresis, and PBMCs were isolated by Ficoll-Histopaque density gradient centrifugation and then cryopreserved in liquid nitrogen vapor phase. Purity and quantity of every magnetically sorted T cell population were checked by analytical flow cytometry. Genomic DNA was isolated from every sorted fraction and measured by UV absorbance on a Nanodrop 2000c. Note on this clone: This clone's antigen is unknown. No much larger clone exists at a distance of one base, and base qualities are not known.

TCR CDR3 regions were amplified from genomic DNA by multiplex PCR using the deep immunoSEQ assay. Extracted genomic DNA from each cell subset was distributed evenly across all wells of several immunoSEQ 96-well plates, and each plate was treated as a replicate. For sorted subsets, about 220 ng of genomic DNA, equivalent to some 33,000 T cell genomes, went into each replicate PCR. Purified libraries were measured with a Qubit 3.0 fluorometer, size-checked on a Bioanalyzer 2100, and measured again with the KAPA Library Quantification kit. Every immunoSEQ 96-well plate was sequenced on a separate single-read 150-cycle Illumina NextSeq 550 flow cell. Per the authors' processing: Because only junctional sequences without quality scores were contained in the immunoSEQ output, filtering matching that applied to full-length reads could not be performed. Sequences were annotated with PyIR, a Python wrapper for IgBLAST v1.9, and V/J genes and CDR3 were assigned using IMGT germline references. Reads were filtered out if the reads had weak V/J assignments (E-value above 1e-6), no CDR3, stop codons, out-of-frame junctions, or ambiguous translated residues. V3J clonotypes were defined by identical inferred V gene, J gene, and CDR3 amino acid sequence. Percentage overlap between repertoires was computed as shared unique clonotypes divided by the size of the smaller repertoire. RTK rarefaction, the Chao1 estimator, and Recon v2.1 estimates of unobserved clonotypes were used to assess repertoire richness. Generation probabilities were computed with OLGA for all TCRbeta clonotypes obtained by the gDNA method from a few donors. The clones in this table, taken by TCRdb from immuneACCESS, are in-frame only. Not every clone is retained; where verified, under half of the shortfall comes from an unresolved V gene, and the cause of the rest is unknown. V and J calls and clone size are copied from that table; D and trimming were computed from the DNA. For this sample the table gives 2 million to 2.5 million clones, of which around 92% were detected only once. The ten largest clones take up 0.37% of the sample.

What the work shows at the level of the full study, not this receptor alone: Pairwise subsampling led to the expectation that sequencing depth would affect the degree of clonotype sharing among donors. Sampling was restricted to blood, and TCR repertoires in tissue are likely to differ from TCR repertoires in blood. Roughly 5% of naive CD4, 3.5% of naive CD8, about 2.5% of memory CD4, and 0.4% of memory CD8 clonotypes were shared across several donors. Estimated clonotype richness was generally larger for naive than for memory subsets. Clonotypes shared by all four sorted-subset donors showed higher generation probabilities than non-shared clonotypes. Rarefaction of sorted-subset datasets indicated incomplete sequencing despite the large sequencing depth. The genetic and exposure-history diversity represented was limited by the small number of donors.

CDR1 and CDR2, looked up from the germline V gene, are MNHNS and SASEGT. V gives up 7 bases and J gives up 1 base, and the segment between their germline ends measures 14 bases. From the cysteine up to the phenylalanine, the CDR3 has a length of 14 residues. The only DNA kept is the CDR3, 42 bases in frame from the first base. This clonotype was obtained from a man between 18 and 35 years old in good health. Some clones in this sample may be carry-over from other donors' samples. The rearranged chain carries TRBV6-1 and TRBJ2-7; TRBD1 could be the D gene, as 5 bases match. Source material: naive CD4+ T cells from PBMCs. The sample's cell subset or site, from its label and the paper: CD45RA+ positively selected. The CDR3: CASTPWGRSYEQYF. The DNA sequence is TGTGCCAGCACCCCCTGGGGCAGATCCTACGAGCAGTACTTC.